This is a list of T cell receptor beta chains from one sample in a study of blood T cell repertoires in COVID-19. Libraries were prepared by immunoSEQ multiplex PCR; TCRdb keeps only in-frame clonotypes and omits some of them. The table includes about 230,000 clones, 75% to 90% detected once. Sample: PBMCs or T cells enriched from blood (not recorded which). All receptors come from a woman in her thirties who had been exposed to COVID-19. Each CDR3 is given with its conserved first and last residue. The order of the fields is D gene, clone size, J gene, V gene, CDR3 DNA, CDR3 protein. The D gene is left open where the match is weak. Clone size is stated in some rows and not others, as once, few, many or a class when expanded.

TRBD1,.,TRBJ2-7,TRBV5-8,TGTGCCAGCAGCTTGGAAGGGGGCAGCTACGAGCAGTACTTC,CASSLEGGSYEQYF
TRBD1,.,TRBJ1-1,TRBV28,TGTGCCAGCAACCGGCAGGGGGGCACTGAAGCTTTCTTT,CASNRQGGTEAFF
.,.,TRBJ1-6,TRBV5-4,TGTGCCAGTGGACAGAACTATAATTCACCCCTCCACTTT,CASGQNYNSPLHF
.,.,TRBJ2-4,TRBV2,TGTGCCACCAATCGGAGGGCTCGGTCCAAAAACATTCAGTACTTC,CATNRRARSKNIQYF
.,.,TRBJ2-5,TRBV28,TGTGCCAGCAGTTTCCGGCAGGAGGGACGGGAGACCCAGTACTTC,CASSFRQEGRETQYF
TRBD1,.,TRBJ2-5,TRBV30,TGTGCCTGGAGTAGAAGGACAGGGCGAGAGACCCAGTACTTC,CAWSRRTGRETQYF
TRBD2,.,TRBJ2-2,TRBV5-5,TGTGCCAGCAGCCTGGGAGGGAACTCCGGGGAGCTGTTTTTT,CASSLGGNSGELFF
TRBD2,.,TRBJ2-3,TRBV28,TGTGCCAGCAGTTTACTACCGGGACTAGCGGGAGTAGGGGTGACAGATACGCAGTATTTT,CASSLLPGLAGVGVTDTQYF
TRBD1,.,TRBJ1-2,TRBV28,TGTGCCAGCAGTCGGACAGGGGTAAGCTACACCTTC,CASSRTGVSYTF
.,.,TRBJ2-7,TRBV6-1,TGTGCCAGCAGTGAAGAATCAGGGGTTCGGTACGAGCAGTACTTC,CASSEESGVRYEQYF
TRBD1,few,TRBJ2-2,TRBV30,TGTGCCTGGGGACAGGGGTTAGGCACCGGGGAGCTGTTTTTT,CAWGQGLGTGELFF
TRBD1,.,TRBJ2-5,TRBV9,TGTGCCAGCAGCGTAGAACAGGGGGGCCAAGAGACCCAGTACTTC,CASSVEQGGQETQYF
.,.,TRBJ2-5,TRBV7-9,TGTGCCAGCAGCTTAGGGTGGGCGGGCTCTCAAGAGACCCAGTACTTC,CASSLGWAGSQETQYF
TRBD1,once,TRBJ1-5,TRBV10-1,TGCGCCAGCACCACGTTGGGACAGCCTAATCAGCCCCAGCATTTT,CASTTLGQPNQPQHF
TRBD1,.,TRBJ2-1,TRBV24-1,TGTGCCACCAGTGATTTTGGGACAGCCCACAATGAGCAGTTCTTC,CATSDFGTAHNEQFF
TRBD2,.,TRBJ2-3,TRBV29-1,TGCAGCGTAGCAGGGACTAGCGGCACAGATACGCAGTATTTT,CSVAGTSGTDTQYF
.,.,TRBJ1-1,TRBV14,TGTGCCAGCAGCCAATGGAGGGCCGGGTCTGAAGCTTTCTTT,CASSQWRAGSEAFF
.,.,TRBJ1-4,TRBV27,TGTGCCAGCAGTTTATCGCCAGCAACTAATGAAAAACTGTTTTTT,CASSLSPATNEKLFF
TRBD2,.,TRBJ2-1,TRBV7-2,TGTGCCAGCAGCCCCCCCCGGGTAGCGGGCAATGAGCAGTTCTTC,CASSPPRVAGNEQFF
.,.,TRBJ1-2,TRBV29-1,TGCAGCGTTTTTGGAACAGGTGATAACTATGGCTACACCTTC,CSVFGTGDNYGYTF
TRBD2,.,TRBJ2-7,TRBV9,TGTGCCAGCAGCGCATGGGGACTAGCGGGAAAAACTGACGAGCAGTACTTC,CASSAWGLAGKTDEQYF
.,.,TRBJ2-2,TRBV10-2,TGCGCCAGCGATCGGGGCACCGGGGAGCTGTTTTTT,CASDRGTGELFF
.,.,TRBJ1-3,TRBV3-1/TRBV3-2,TGTGCCAGCAGTGTCCTCAGCTCTGGAAACACCATATATTTT,CASSVLSSGNTIYF
TRBD1,few,TRBJ1-2,TRBV2,TGTGCCAGCAGTGATAGGACAGGGGGCAGTAGGGTCTATGGCTACACCTTC,CASSDRTGGSRVYGYTF